This passage covers 6 T cell receptor beta chains from one sample sequenced in a study of blood T cell repertoires in COVID-19. Sequencing used immunoSEQ multiplex PCR; TCRdb keeps in-frame clones, though not all of them. The sample lists about 280,000 clones, approximately 86% occurring once. The specimen sequenced was peripheral blood. Receptors originate from a woman aged 45 to 65 who had recovered from COVID-19.

The V gene is TRBV6-1, the J gene TRBJ2-1, with 8 bases that match TRBD1. Trimming took 2 bases from V and 4 from J; bases not matched to a gene: 13. The germline V gene encodes CDR1 MNHNS and CDR2 SASEGT. This CDR3 has 18 amino acids. CDR3 nucleotides: TGTGCCAGCAGTGAAAAATTAAGGCAGGGGGCAGGTTACAATGAGCAGTTCTTC. Translating it yields CASSEKLRQGAGYNEQFF.

The chain couples TRBV10-3 to TRBJ2-2, with 13 nucleotides matching TRBD2. From germline, CDR1 is ENHRY and CDR2 SYGVKD. The CDR3 covers 15 residues. Trimming removed 6 bases from V and 4 bases from J; junction bases left unmatched: 2. Here the CDR3 reads CAIRRTSGGTGELFF. The CDR3 coding sequence is TGTGCCATCAGGAGGACTAGCGGGGGCACCGGGGAGCTGTTTTTT.

The chain links TRBV7-2 to TRBJ2-2, with D possibly matching TRBD2 (5 bases). Germline assignment: CDR1 SGHTA and CDR2 FQGNSA. The CDR3 loop spans 13 amino acids. V was trimmed by 4 bases and J by 7 bases, leaving 10 bases between them. The CDR3 DNA is TGTGCCAGCAGCTCAGAAGCGGTCGGGGAGCTGTTTTTT. Amino acids: CASSSEAVGELFF.

CDR3 in amino acids: CASSRGGLRTGELFF. The CDR3 DNA is TGTGCCAGTTCGCGGGGGGGCCTGCGAACCGGGGAGCTGTTTTTT. The rearrangement uses TRBV19 and TRBJ2-2, with TRBD2 identical over 9 bases. The V segment lost 8 bases and the J segment 5 bases; nucleotides outside the gene matches: 9. This CDR3 has 15 amino acids. Germline V CDR1 and CDR2: LNHDA, SQIVND (reference sequence).

In this sample, this clone turned up once. The rearrangement links TRBV4-2 to TRBJ2-5; 14 nucleotides align to TRBD2. This CDR3 has 17 residues. J gave up 6 bases and V 4 bases, and 10 bases lay outside the gene matches. CDR1 and CDR2 from the germline V gene are LGHNA and YNFKEQ. Here the CDR3 DNA reads TGTGCCAGCAGCCCCCCCGGACTAGCGGGGGGCTCAAAGACCCAGTACTTC. Translated: CASSPPGLAGGSKTQYF.

The sample holds one count of this clone. J is TRBJ2-7 and V is TRBV6-5; 9 nucleotides line up with TRBD1. The CDR3 consists of 14 residues. The V and J ends lost 0 bases and 9 bases, in that order; junction bases with no gene match: 6. Germline CDR1 and CDR2: MNHEY and SVGAGI. The CDR3 bases are TGTGCCAGCAGTTACTCGAGGGGACAGGGTTGGCAGTACTTC. Translation: CASSYSRGQGWQYF.